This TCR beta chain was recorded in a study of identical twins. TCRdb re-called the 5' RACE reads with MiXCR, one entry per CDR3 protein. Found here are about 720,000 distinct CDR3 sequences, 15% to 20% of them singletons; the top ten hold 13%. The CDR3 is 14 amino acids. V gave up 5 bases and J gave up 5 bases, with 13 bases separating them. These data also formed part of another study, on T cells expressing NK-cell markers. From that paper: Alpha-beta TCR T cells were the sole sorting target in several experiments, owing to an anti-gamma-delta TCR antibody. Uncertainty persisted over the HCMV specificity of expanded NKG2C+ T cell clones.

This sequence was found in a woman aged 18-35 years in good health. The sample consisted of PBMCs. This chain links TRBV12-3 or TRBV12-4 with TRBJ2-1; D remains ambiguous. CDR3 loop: CASSVTVMNNEQFF. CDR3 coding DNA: TGTGCCAGCAGTGTGACTGTCATGAACAATGAGCAGTTCTTC.